The 20 T cell receptor beta chains given below trace back to one sample, sequenced in a study of graft-versus-host responses after intestinal transplantation. The data were produced by immunoSEQ multiplex PCR, yet TCRdb's version contains in-frame clones alone and is incomplete. Among fewer than 90,000 clones listed, less than 95% were seen once. The antigens these receptors bind are not known. The specimen comprised unstimulated CD4+ T cells sorted from spleen or lymph node cells, sampled before transplant. The receptors stem from a human donor who was the organ donor for an intestinal transplant.

A note on this clone: This same CDR3 is encoded by further DNA sequences in the sample. This chain connects TRBV9 to TRBJ1-3; D remains ambiguous. The V end was cut by 0 bases, the J end by 3 bases, with 7 bases between. This CDR3 is 14 amino acids long. The germline V gene encodes CDR1 SGDLS and CDR2 YYNGEE. The CDR3 coding sequence is TGTGCCAGCAGCGTAGAAGGTGGTGGAAACACCATATATTTT. This translates into CASSVEGGGNTIYF.

This chain uses TRBV7-2 with TRBJ1-2, with TRBD1 matching 8 bases. The CDR3 covers 15 residues. V gave up 3 bases and J gave up 2 bases; unmatched junction bases: 5. The germline gives CDR1 SGHTA, CDR2 FQGNSA. CDR3 sequence: CASSFTTGGNYGYTF. The CDR3 region has the DNA TGTGCCAGCAGCTTTACCACAGGGGGGAACTATGGCTACACCTTC.

This clone was seen a few times. This sequence joins TRBV5-1 and TRBJ1-3; D unclear. Trimming took 0 bases from V and 0 from J, leaving 4 bases between them. Germline V lookup: CDR1 SGHRS, CDR2 YFSETQ. CDR3 size: 14 residues. In DNA, the CDR3 is TGCGCCAGCAGCTTGGACAACTCTGGAAACACCATATATTTT. Residues: CASSLDNSGNTIYF.

V and J are TRBV5-4 and TRBJ2-5, with 9 bases matching TRBD1. This CDR3 has 14 amino acids. Germline values: CDR1 SGHNT, CDR2 YYREEE (reference sequence). V lost 0 bases, J lost 4 bases, and 1 base stayed unmatched. The CDR3 DNA is TGTGCCAGCAGCTTGGGGGACAGGGTAGAGACCCAGTACTTC. Amino acid sequence: CASSLGDRVETQYF.

The J gene is TRBJ2-2, the V gene TRBV6-5; D unresolved. V was pared by 3 bases and J by 5 bases, with 16 bases between. Germline V CDR1 and CDR2: MNHEY, SVGAGI. CDR3 length equals 16 residues. Here the CDR3 DNA reads TGTGCCAGCAGTTATGTCCGGCTAGGAAGGACCGGGGAGCTGTTTTTT. This codes for CASSYVRLGRTGELFF.

V gene TRBV6-1 combines with J gene TRBJ1-1; 8 positions match TRBD1. J gave up 0 bases and V 2 bases, and 5 bases lay outside the gene matches. This CDR3 region has 16 residues. CDR1 and CDR2 (germline): MNHNS, SASEGT. CDR3 in DNA: TGTGCCAGCAGTGAACCCCAGGGGGCCGTGAACACTGAAGCTTTCTTT. Amino acids: CASSEPQGAVNTEAFF.

The chain joins TRBV30 to TRBJ1-1; D unresolved. This CDR3 contains 14 residues. Germline loops: CDR1 GTSNPN, CDR2 SVGIG (reference sequence). V was trimmed by 0 bases and J by 4 bases, leaving 12 bases between them. Here the CDR3 reads CAWSVGTSFTEAFF. The CDR3 coding sequence is TGTGCCTGGAGTGTAGGCACTAGTTTCACTGAAGCTTTCTTT.

This clone was seen once. This rearrangement joins TRBV19 to TRBJ2-7, with no clear D. This CDR3 has 12 residues. Germline V gene data show CDR1 as LNHDA and CDR2 as SQIVND (reference sequence). Deletions cut 4 bases from V and 12 bases from J, with 16 bases between. The CDR3 coding sequence is TGTGCCAGTAGTACCCCTGTTGGTGAACTGTACTTC. This sequence encodes CASSTPVGELYF.

This rearrangement joins TRBV4-1 to TRBJ2-7, with TRBD1 identical over 11 bases. The CDR3 length is 16 residues. Germline V gene sequence: CDR1 MGHRA, CDR2 YSYEKL. The V gene end was trimmed by 3 bases and the J gene end by 6 bases; junction bases not matched to a gene: 10. For the CDR3, the DNA is TGCGCCAGCAGCCACCACAAGGACAGGGGGCAGAGCGAGCAGTACTTC. It is translated as CASSHHKDRGQSEQYF.

This clone is a singleton in its sample. This rearrangement joins TRBV18 to TRBJ2-1; possibly TRBD2 for D (7 bases). This CDR3 has 15 residues. CDR1 KGHSH and CDR2 LQKENI come from the germline V gene. The V and J ends lost 6 bases and 5 bases respectively, with 17 bases between them. CDR3 in amino acids: CASSPGAGADNEQFF. CDR3 DNA: TGTGCCAGCTCCCCAGGGGCGGGGGCCGACAATGAGCAGTTCTTC.

This chain uses TRBV5-1 with TRBJ1-1; D is uncertain. The germline V and J ends were trimmed by 2 bases and 2 bases, with 7 bases remaining between them. The length of the CDR3 is 13 residues. Germline lookup yields CDR1 SGHRS and CDR2 YFSETQ. The chain's CDR3 is CASSLEDNTEAFF. The CDR3 region has the DNA TGCGCCAGCAGCTTAGAGGATAACACTGAAGCTTTCTTT. Full variable domain (remainder filled in from reference TRBV5-1 and TRBJ1-1): KAGVTQTPRYLIKTRGQQVTLSCSPISGHRSVSWYQQTPGQGLQFLFEYFSETQRNKGNFPGRFSGRQFSNSRSEMNVSTLELGDSALYLCASSLEDNTEAFFGQGTRLTVV.

The chain carries TRBV28 and TRBJ2-7, with D perhaps TRBD1 or TRBD2 (5 bases each). The germline V and J ends were trimmed by 6 bases and 1 base, with 13 bases remaining between them. Germline assignment: CDR1 MDHEN and CDR2 SYDVKM. CDR3 length: 14 residues. The DNA for the CDR3 is TGTGCCAGCAGACGAGGGACGGATTCCTACGAGCAGTACTTC. As protein: CASRRGTDSYEQYF.

This sequence joins TRBV5-1 and TRBJ2-7; 9 bases fit TRBD1. CDR3 size: 13 residues. Germline values: CDR1 SGHRS, CDR2 YFSETQ. V shed 4 bases and J 3 bases; nucleotides not matched to a gene: 2. The CDR3, as DNA: TGCGCCAGCAGCGGGGGACAGGGCTACGAGCAGTACTTC. Its protein product is CASSGGQGYEQYF.

The chain combines TRBV28 with TRBJ2-1, with 9 nucleotides matching TRBD1. The ends lost 6 bases at V and 0 bases at J; junction bases unmatched: 18. The germline V gene has CDR1 MDHEN and CDR2 SYDVKM. The CDR3 loop spans 20 amino acids. The CDR3 coding sequence is TGTGCCAGCAGCTCAGGGAGGGGGACAGGGACGAAAAGCTCCTACAATGAGCAGTTCTTC. Residues: CASSSGRGTGTKSSYNEQFF.

V gene TRBV28 combines with J gene TRBJ1-1, with D perhaps TRBD1 (6 bases). V lost 1 base to trimming and J lost 5 bases, with 11 bases between them. Germline CDR1 is MDHEN and CDR2 is SYDVKM. The CDR3 is 14 amino acids. The CDR3 region has the DNA TGTGCCAGCAGTTTATTAGGGGGGAGGACTGAAGCTTTCTTT. Its translation is CASSLLGGRTEAFF.

The V gene is TRBV5-4, the J gene TRBJ2-6; D ambiguous. The CDR3 runs to 17 residues. The V gene's germline CDR1 is SGHNT and CDR2 YYREEE (reference sequence). The V end was cut by 0 bases, the J end by 0 bases, with 10 bases between. CDR3 bases: TGTGCCAGCAGCTTGGGGCACGGAAGCTCTGGGGCCAACGTCCTGACTTTC. It translates to CASSLGHGSSGANVLTF.

This clone was recorded only once. The CDR3 protein is CASPLCVSGNTIYF. The CDR3 DNA follows: TGTGCTAGTCCGCTTTGTGTATCTGGAAACACCATATATTTT. The chain carries TRBV12-5 and TRBJ1-3; D not resolved. The V end was cut by 8 bases, the J end by 1 base, with 12 bases between. This CDR3 comprises 14 residues. CDR1 LGHNT and CDR2 FRNRAP come from the germline V gene.

This chain connects TRBV18 to TRBJ1-2, with a weak D call TRBD1 (5 bases). From germline, CDR1 is KGHSH and CDR2 LQKENI. The CDR3 is 18 residues long. Trimming pared 1 base from V and 6 bases from J, leaving 24 bases between. The DNA of the CDR3 is TGTGCCAGCTCACCACAAGAACCCCGGGGCCCCCGCAGGGATGGCTACACCTTC. Its translation is CASSPQEPRGPRRDGYTF.

The V gene is TRBV7-9, the J gene TRBJ1-1; D unclear. V was pared by 5 bases and J by 11 bases, with 15 bases between. Germline CDR1 SEHNR, CDR2 FQNEAQ (reference sequence). The CDR3 is 12 amino acids. The CDR3 sequence: CASSRSDSRAFF. As DNA, the CDR3 is TGTGCCAGCAGCCGCTCGGACTCGCGGGCTTTCTTT.

This chain uses TRBV28 with TRBJ1-1; TRBD1 is a possible D gene (6 bases). Between the trimmed V and J ends, which lost 10 bases and 4 bases, there was a span of 13 bases. The V gene's germline CDR1 is MDHEN and CDR2 SYDVKM. The CDR3 is 12 amino acids. The CDR3 reads CATRDTLTEAFF. CDR3 sequence (DNA): TGTGCCACGCGGGACACTCTCACTGAAGCTTTCTTT.